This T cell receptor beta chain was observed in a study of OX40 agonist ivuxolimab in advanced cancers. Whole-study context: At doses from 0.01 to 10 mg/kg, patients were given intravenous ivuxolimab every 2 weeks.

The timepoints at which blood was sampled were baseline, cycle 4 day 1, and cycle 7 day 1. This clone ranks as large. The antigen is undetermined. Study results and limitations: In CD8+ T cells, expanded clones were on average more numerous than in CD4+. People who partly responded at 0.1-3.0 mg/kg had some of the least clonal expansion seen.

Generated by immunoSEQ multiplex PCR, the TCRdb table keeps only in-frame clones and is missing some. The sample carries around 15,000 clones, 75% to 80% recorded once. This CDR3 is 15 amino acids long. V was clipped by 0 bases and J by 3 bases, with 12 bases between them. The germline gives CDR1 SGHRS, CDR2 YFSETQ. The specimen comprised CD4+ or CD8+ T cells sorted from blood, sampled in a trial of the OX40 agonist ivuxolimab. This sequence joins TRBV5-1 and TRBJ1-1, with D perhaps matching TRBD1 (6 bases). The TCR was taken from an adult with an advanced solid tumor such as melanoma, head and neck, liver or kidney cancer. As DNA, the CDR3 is TGCGCCAGCAGCTTGGGCTGGGGGCGAGACACTGAAGCTTTCTTT. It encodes CASSLGWGRDTEAFF.